One and the same sample provided the 25 T cell receptor beta chains below, sequenced in a study of T-cell reconstitution after alpha-beta-depleted transplantation in children. Unique molecular identifiers were incorporated into the prepared TCRbeta library. MiXCR was run by TCRdb on the PCR reads, yielding one entry per CDR3 protein. Altogether 450,000 to 500,000 distinct CDR3 sequences are present, roughly an eighth being singletons, with the ten largest covering around 6%. The specimen was PBMCs from the stem cell graft donor, collected from the stem cell graft. The receptors shown here come from a human donor who donated a stem cell graft to a child with combined immunodeficiency.

The rearrangement links TRBV29-1 to TRBJ1-2; a possible D gene is TRBD1 (5 bases). Germline lookup yields CDR1 SQVTM and CDR2 ANQGSEA. The CDR3 has 14 residues. V lost 3 bases and J 5 bases, leaving 16 bases between the germline ends. For the CDR3, the DNA is TGCAGCGTTGAGTTGGGACGGGCACCGTATGGCTACACCTTC. Protein product: CSVELGRAPYGYTF.

The rearrangement joins TRBV6-5 to TRBJ1-2; D is unresolved. The CDR3 loop spans 14 amino acids. V lost 2 bases, J lost 6 bases, and 13 bases lay in between. Germline V CDR1 and CDR2: MNHEY, SVGAGI. This CDR3 is CASSYAQPKDGYTF. The CDR3 DNA sequence: TGTGCCAGCAGTTACGCACAGCCAAAGGATGGCTACACCTTC.

This clonotype was found a few times. V gene TRBV5-1 combines with J gene TRBJ2-1; 7 positions match TRBD2. The CDR3 consists of 16 residues. Trimming cost V 3 bases and J 0 bases; bases outside gene matches: 6. CDR1 is SGHRS and CDR2 is YFSETQ in the germline V gene. The DNA of the CDR3 is TGCGCCAGCAGCTCTACTAGCGAAAGCTCCTACAATGAGCAGTTCTTC. Its protein product is CASSSTSESSYNEQFF.

The chain joins TRBV29-1 to TRBJ1-1; unclear D gene. V shed 4 bases and J shed 2 bases, with 8 bases lying between them. The CDR3 runs to 12 residues. Germline lookup yields CDR1 SQVTM and CDR2 ANQGSEA. CDR3: CSVGKGNTEAFF. The DNA for the CDR3 is TGCAGCGTTGGAAAGGGAAACACTGAAGCTTTCTTT.

This clonotype has ten or more counts. Germline and junction disagree at one end, which may indicate a read error. V gene TRBV6-1 combines with J gene TRBJ2-2; TRBD2 matches at 7 bases. Germline CDR1 MNHNS, CDR2 SASEGT. This CDR3 contains 16 residues. The CDR3 loop is CASSKAGSTNTGELFF. CDR3 bases: TGTGCCAGCAGTAAAGCGGGGTCCACGAACACCGGGGAGCTGTTTTTT.

This clonotype was counted only a few times. The chain has TRBV7-2 and TRBJ2-5; the match to TRBD1 covers 10 bases. CDR1 is SGHTA and CDR2 is FQGNSA in the germline V gene. CDR3 size: 17 residues. The V gene end was trimmed by 2 bases and the J gene end by 2 bases; junction bases not matched to a gene: 8. The CDR3 sequence is CASSLRSPGQGQETQYF. The CDR3 DNA reads as TGTGCCAGCAGCTTAAGGAGCCCGGGACAGGGGCAAGAGACCCAGTACTTC. The complete variable domain, with remaining parts taken from reference TRBV7-2 and TRBJ2-5, reads GAGVSQSPSNKVTEKGKDVELRCDPISGHTALYWYRQSLGQGLEFLIYFQGNSAPDKSGLPSDRFSAERTGGSVSTLTIQRTQQEDSAVYLCASSLRSPGQGQETQYFGPGTRLLVL.

The rearrangement uses TRBV15 and TRBJ2-5; 7 bases line up with TRBD2. Germline trimming cut 5 bases from V and 1 base from J; bases unmatched to any gene: 7. From germline, CDR1 is LNHNV and CDR2 YYDKDF (reference sequence). This CDR3 contains 15 residues. In nucleotides, the CDR3 is TGTGCCACCAGCCCCGATCTAGCGGTCCAAGAGACCCAGTACTTC. Its protein is CATSPDLAVQETQYF.

This clonotype was seen more than once but under ten times. V and J are TRBV7-2 and TRBJ1-6; D is unclear. V lost 5 bases to trimming and J lost 8 bases, with 7 bases between them. The CDR3 is 12 amino acids. Germline V gives CDR1 SGHTA, CDR2 FQGNSA. In nucleotides, the CDR3 is TGTGCCAGCAGCCCGCCGGATTCACCCCTCCACTTT. This gives the protein CASSPPDSPLHF.

Only a few counts were recorded for this clonotype. The chain is built from TRBV7-9 and TRBJ2-3; tentatively, D is TRBD1 (6 bases). Germline CDR1 and CDR2: SEHNR and FQNEAQ (reference sequence). CDR3 length equals 15 residues. V gave up 4 bases and J gave up 1 base, with 12 bases separating them. Written as DNA, the CDR3 is TGTGCCAGCAGCTCCGAGGACAGACGCACAGATACGCAGTATTTT. It translates to CASSSEDRRTDTQYF.

J is TRBJ2-7 and V is TRBV4-3, with TRBD2 as a possible D gene (5 bases). Per germline, CDR1 LGHNA and CDR2 YSLEER. This CDR3 is built from 13 residues. The germline V and J ends were trimmed by 0 bases and 10 bases, with 13 bases remaining between them. The CDR3 bases are TGCGCCAGCAGCCAAGAGTCCTTCGGGATCCAGTACTTC. Translated, it gives CASSQESFGIQYF.

This clonotype was counted between two and nine times. The J gene is TRBJ2-3, the V gene TRBV4-3; TRBD2 matches at 10 bases. CDR3 length: 16 residues. Germline V gene data show CDR1 as LGHNA and CDR2 as YSLEER. The V segment lost 0 bases and the J segment 8 bases; nucleotides outside the gene matches: 8. CDR3 loop: CASSQESGRAGSTQYF. The CDR3 region has the DNA TGCGCCAGCAGCCAAGAAAGCGGGAGGGCCGGGAGTACGCAGTATTTT.

This chain uses TRBV5-5 with TRBJ2-7, with 11 bases aligning to TRBD1. CDR3 length: 14 amino acids. CDR1 is SGHKS, CDR2 YYEKEE, per germline (reference sequence). V lost 4 bases, J lost 6 bases, and 6 bases stayed unmatched. The CDR3 region has the DNA TGTGCCAGCAGCGGACAGGGGGCGTACTTCGAGCAGTACTTC. Protein sequence: CASSGQGAYFEQYF.

J is TRBJ2-1 and V is TRBV20-1; 13 positions match TRBD2. The CDR3 has 18 amino acids. Germline loops: CDR1 DFQATT, CDR2 SNEGSKA (reference sequence). The V gene end was trimmed by 0 bases and the J gene end by 2 bases; junction bases not matched to a gene: 7. CDR3 loop: CSARDVLAGGYPYNEQFF. The CDR3 nucleotides are TGCAGTGCTAGAGATGTACTAGCGGGAGGGTACCCCTACAATGAGCAGTTCTTC.

CDR3 in DNA: TGTGCCTGGAGTTTGTCTAGCAATCAGCCCCAGCATTTT. As protein: CAWSLSSNQPQHF. The genes are TRBV30 and TRBJ1-5; D is unresolved. Germline V gene data show CDR1 as GTSNPN and CDR2 as SVGIG (reference sequence). This CDR3 has 13 residues. The V end lost 2 bases, the J end lost 0 bases, and 5 bases lay between the germline ends.

The chain links TRBV15 to TRBJ1-5; 9 nucleotides agree with TRBD1. The CDR3 extends over 14 amino acids. Germline values: CDR1 LNHNV, CDR2 YYDKDF (reference sequence). The junction had 2 bases not matched to a gene; V was cut back by 4 bases and J by 4 bases. The CDR3 loop is CATSKTGGNQPQHF. The CDR3, as DNA: TGTGCCACCAGCAAGACAGGGGGAAATCAGCCCCAGCATTTT. The variable domain in full, completed from reference TRBV15 and TRBJ1-5, reads DAMVIQNPRYQVTQFGKPVTLSCSQTLNHNVMYWYQQKSSQAPKLLFHYYDKDFNNEADTPDNFQSRRPNTSFCFLDIRSPGLGDTAMYLCATSKTGGNQPQHFGDGTRLSIL.

This clonotype has a count of ten or more. As DNA, the CDR3 is TGTGCCAGCAGTTTGATTGCACTAGGGGGACAGGGGATTTCGTACCAAGAGACCCAGTACTTC. Translated: CASSLIALGGQGISYQETQYF. V usage is TRBV12-3 or TRBV12-4 and J usage is TRBJ2-5; 10 bases are a match to TRBD1. This CDR3 has 21 residues. V lost 3 bases, J lost 0 bases, and 19 bases stayed unmatched.

This clonotype was detected a few times. The chain links TRBV9 to TRBJ2-1, with 8 bases fitting TRBD2. CDR3 size: 16 residues. V lost 0 bases, J lost 4 bases, and 6 bases stayed unmatched. CDR1 is SGDLS, CDR2 YYNGEE, per germline. The CDR3 sequence: CASSVAGGARYNEQFF. In DNA form, the CDR3 reads TGTGCCAGCAGCGTAGCCGGGGGGGCGCGGTACAATGAGCAGTTCTTC.

This clonotype was counted many times. The chain joins TRBV7-9 to TRBJ2-7; tentative D call: TRBD1 (5 bases). The CDR3 runs 12 residues. Between the trimmed V and J ends, which lost 5 bases and 2 bases, there was a span of 7 bases. Germline V lookup: CDR1 SEHNR, CDR2 FQNEAQ (reference sequence). The CDR3 sequence: CASSRQPYEQYF. DNA of the CDR3: TGTGCCAGCAGCCGACAGCCCTACGAGCAGTACTTC. Full variable domain (outside the CDR3, taken from reference TRBV7-9 and TRBJ2-7): DTGVSQNPRHKITKRGQNVTFRCDPISEHNRLYWYRQTLGQGPEFLTYFQNEAQLEKSRLLSDRFSAERPKGSFSTLEIQRTEQGDSAMYLCASSRQPYEQYFGPGTRLTVT.

Only a few counts were recorded for this clonotype. V gene TRBV12-5 combines with J gene TRBJ1-5; D gene ambiguous. V lost 7 bases and J lost 2, with 9 bases in between. Germline assignment: CDR1 LGHNT and CDR2 FRNRAP. The CDR3 runs to 13 residues. CDR3: CASATAGNQPQHF. DNA of the CDR3: TGTGCTAGTGCCACAGCGGGCAATCAGCCCCAGCATTTT.

The sample holds a few counts of this clonotype. The junction departs from the called germline gene at one end, perhaps through a read error. Written as DNA, the CDR3 is TGTGCCAGCAGTTTAGGGCAGGGACTACTCTTT. As protein: CASSLGQGLLF. The J gene is TRBJ1-1, the V gene TRBV12-3 or TRBV12-4; D is perhaps TRBD1 (5 bases). The CDR3 consists of 11 residues.

This clonotype was detected a few times. The V call is TRBV12-3 or TRBV12-4, the J call TRBJ1-5; D is ambiguous. V lost 6 bases to trimming and J lost 3 bases, with 6 bases between them. CDR3 length: 12 residues. As DNA, the CDR3 is TGTGCCAGCAGACCCGACAATCAGCCCCAGCATTTT. Its protein is CASRPDNQPQHF.

This sequence joins TRBV20-1 and TRBJ2-1, with 9 nucleotides matching TRBD1. From germline, CDR1 is DFQATT and CDR2 SNEGSKA (reference sequence). Germline trimming cut 5 bases from V and 5 bases from J; bases unmatched to any gene: 13. The CDR3 has 16 residues. The CDR3 DNA sequence: TGCAGTGCTGGGGAACACAGGGGGCGCGTAGACAATGAGCAGTTCTTC. It encodes CSAGEHRGRVDNEQFF.

There are a few counts of this clonotype. V is TRBV11-2 and J is TRBJ1-6, with TRBD1 matching 7 bases. V lost 4 bases, J lost 9 bases, and 9 bases stayed unmatched. Germline CDR1 SGHAT, CDR2 FQNNGV. This CDR3 is built from 15 residues. CDR3 amino acids: CASSSLQGVISPLHF. CDR3 DNA sequence: TGTGCCAGCAGCTCGCTTCAGGGGGTTATTTCACCCCTCCACTTT.

V and J are TRBV27 and TRBJ1-2; D perhaps matches TRBD1 (6 bases). V was trimmed by 4 bases and J by 3 bases, leaving 18 bases between them. CDR1 is MNHEY, CDR2 SMNVEV, per germline (reference sequence). The CDR3 runs 16 residues. As DNA, the CDR3 is TGTGCCAGCAGTTCCACCCGGAGGGGGTTGTACTATGGCTACACCTTC. As protein: CASSSTRRGLYYGYTF.

The chain recombines TRBV5-1 with TRBJ2-5; TRBD2 matches 7 bases. Trimming removed 4 bases from V and 5 bases from J; junction bases left unmatched: 8. The CDR3 runs to 14 residues. CDR1 SGHRS and CDR2 YFSETQ come from the germline V gene. Here the CDR3 DNA reads TGCGCCAGCAGCAACGTCCGGGGAGGGGAGACCCAGTACTTC. This translates into CASSNVRGGETQYF.